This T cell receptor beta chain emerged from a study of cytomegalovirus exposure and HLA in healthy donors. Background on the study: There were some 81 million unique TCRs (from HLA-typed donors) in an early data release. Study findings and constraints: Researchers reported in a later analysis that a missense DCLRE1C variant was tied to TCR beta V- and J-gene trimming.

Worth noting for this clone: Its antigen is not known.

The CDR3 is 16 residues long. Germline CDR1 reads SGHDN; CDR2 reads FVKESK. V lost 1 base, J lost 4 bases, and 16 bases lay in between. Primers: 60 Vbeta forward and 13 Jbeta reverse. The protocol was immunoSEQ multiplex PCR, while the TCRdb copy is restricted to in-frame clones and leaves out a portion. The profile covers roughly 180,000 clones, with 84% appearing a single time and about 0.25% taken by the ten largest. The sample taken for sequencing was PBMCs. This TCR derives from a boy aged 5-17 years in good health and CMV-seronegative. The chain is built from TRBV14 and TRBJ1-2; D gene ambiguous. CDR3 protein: CASSQGISEGGYGYTF. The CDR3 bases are TGTGCCAGCAGCCAAGGAATCTCCGAGGGAGGCTATGGCTACACCTTC.